These T cell receptor beta chains were read from a single sample in a study of blood T cells in healthy people across ages. TCRdb re-analysed the 5' RACE reads in MiXCR, keeping a single row per CDR3 protein. This sample has roughly 1,500,000 distinct CDR3 sequences, with roughly 30% found just once. Sequencing was done on a sample of blood. These receptor sequences come from a woman between 25 and 40 years old in good health. Both conserved end residues are part of each CDR3. The order of the fields is J gene, V gene, clone size, CDR3 protein. For some rows the clone size is stated as once, few or many, or as a class when expanded; others skip it.

>TRBJ2-2|TRBV7-2|once
CAGSLSGVSTGELFF
>TRBJ1-2|TRBV29-1|NA
CSVEGEDRGCYGYTF
>TRBJ2-1|TRBV7-9|few
CASSPGTSGRAAYEQFF
>TRBJ1-4|TRBV20-1|NA
CSASPRGTNEKLFF
>TRBJ2-3|TRBV7-9|many
CASSYITDTQYF
>TRBJ2-5|TRBV7-8|NA
CASRPLAGGSQETQYF
>TRBJ2-7|TRBV6-6|few
CASSPRAGGPGEQYF
>TRBJ1-4|TRBV3-1|NA
CASSQDRTDRTEKLFF
>TRBJ1-5|TRBV20-1|NA
CSARPAWGNQPQHF
>NA|TRBV6-1|once
CASSLRGGLNYEQYF
>TRBJ1-5|TRBV20-1|NA
CSARDQRGTGGGSYQPQHF
>TRBJ1-4|TRBV12-3/TRBV12-4|NA
CASSLGGGSNEKLFF
>TRBJ2-7|TRBV29-1|many
CSARTGHYEQYF
>TRBJ2-7|TRBV7-3|NA
CASSLMGLAGHEQYF
>TRBJ2-1|TRBV6-6|few
CASSYSSWEQFF
>TRBJ2-7|TRBV11-2|few
CASSTAGGGYEQYF
>TRBJ2-3|TRBV28|NA
CASSFRQGQITDTQYF
>TRBJ2-1|TRBV27|few
CASSCLVAVYNEQFF
>TRBJ2-1|TRBV7-9|NA
CASTPSLLAGDNEQFF